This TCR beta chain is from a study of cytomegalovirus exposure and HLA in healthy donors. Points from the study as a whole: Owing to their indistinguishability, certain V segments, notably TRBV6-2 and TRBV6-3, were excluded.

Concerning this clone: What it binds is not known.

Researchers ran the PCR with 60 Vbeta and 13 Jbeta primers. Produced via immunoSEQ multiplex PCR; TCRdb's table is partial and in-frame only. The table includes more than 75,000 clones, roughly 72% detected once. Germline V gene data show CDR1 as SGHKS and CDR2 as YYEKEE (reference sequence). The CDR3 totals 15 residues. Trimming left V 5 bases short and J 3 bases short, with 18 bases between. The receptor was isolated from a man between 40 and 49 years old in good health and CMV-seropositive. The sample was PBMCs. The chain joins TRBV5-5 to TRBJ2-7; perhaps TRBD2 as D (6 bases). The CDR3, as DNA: TGTGCCAGCAGTTATGTGGGGGGACCCAGCTACGAGCAGTACTTC. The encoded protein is CASSYVGGPSYEQYF.